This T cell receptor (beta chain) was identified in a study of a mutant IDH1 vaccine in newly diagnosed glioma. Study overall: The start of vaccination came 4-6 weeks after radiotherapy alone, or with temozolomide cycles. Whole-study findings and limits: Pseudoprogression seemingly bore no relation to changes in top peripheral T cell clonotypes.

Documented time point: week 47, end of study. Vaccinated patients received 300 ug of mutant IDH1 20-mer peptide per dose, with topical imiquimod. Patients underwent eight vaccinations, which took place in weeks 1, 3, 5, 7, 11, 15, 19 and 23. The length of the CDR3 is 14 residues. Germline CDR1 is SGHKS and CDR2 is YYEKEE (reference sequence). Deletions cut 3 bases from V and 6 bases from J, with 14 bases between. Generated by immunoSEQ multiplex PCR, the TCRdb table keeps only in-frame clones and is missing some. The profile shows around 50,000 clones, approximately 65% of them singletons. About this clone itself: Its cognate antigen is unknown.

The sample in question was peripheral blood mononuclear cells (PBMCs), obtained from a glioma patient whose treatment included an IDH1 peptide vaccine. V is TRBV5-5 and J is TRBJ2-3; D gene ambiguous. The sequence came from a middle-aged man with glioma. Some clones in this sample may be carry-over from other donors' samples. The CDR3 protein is CASSWWLPRDTQYF. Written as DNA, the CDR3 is TGTGCCAGCAGCTGGTGGCTTCCCAGGGATACGCAGTATTTT.